What follows are 20 T cell receptor beta chains derived from one specimen sequenced in a study of blood T cell repertoires in COVID-19. TCRdb's copy holds only in-frame clones and misses some; the assay was immunoSEQ multiplex PCR. The sample has some 490,000 clones, 70% to 90% seen once. The sample taken for sequencing was PBMCs or T cells enriched from blood (not recorded which). The receptors come from an older woman who had recovered from COVID-19.

This clone was observed a handful of times. The chain joins TRBV7-9 to TRBJ1-2; D call uncertain. Germline V gene sequence: CDR1 SEHNR, CDR2 FQNEAQ (reference sequence). V shed 1 base and J shed 2 bases, with 5 bases lying between them. The CDR3 is 13 amino acids. CDR3 coding DNA: TGTGCCAGCAGCTTAGGTCTGAACTATGGCTACACCTTC. It yields the protein CASSLGLNYGYTF.

This chain uses TRBV19 with TRBJ2-3; TRBD1 matches at 11 bases. J lost 5 bases, V lost 6 bases, and 7 bases had no gene match. The CDR3 loop spans 15 amino acids. Per germline, CDR1 LNHDA and CDR2 SQIVND (reference sequence). In DNA, the CDR3 is TGTGCCAGTAGCCGCTGGGACAGGGGGAGAGATACGCAGTATTTT. Its translation is CASSRWDRGRDTQYF.

The chain carries TRBV24-1 and TRBJ2-5; 11 bases line up with TRBD2. Losses at the gene ends were 4 bases for V and 5 bases for J; bases not matched to a gene: 5. This CDR3 has 15 residues. CDR1 KGHDR and CDR2 SFDVKD come from the germline V gene. The CDR3 nucleotides are TGTGCCACCAGTGAAATAGCGGGGGGGCCTGAGACCCAGTACTTC. Its protein product is CATSEIAGGPETQYF.

The chain has TRBV5-6 and TRBJ2-2, with D unresolved. This CDR3 contains 16 residues. CDR1 and CDR2 from the germline V gene are SGHDT and YYEEEE. V lost 1 base and J lost 0, with 10 bases in between. The CDR3 DNA sequence: TGTGCCAGCAGCTTGATATCAGTAACGAACACCGGGGAGCTGTTTTTT. It is translated as CASSLISVTNTGELFF.

This chain connects TRBV19 to TRBJ1-2; weak D call: TRBD1 (5 bases). This CDR3 is built from 15 residues. Between the trimmed V and J ends, which lost 5 bases and 3 bases, there was a span of 16 bases. Germline loops: CDR1 LNHDA, CDR2 SQIVND (reference sequence). CDR3 coding DNA: TGTGCCAGTAGTTTTGGAGGGTTGGGGGACTATGGCTACACCTTC. Amino acids: CASSFGGLGDYGYTF. Full variable domain (outside the CDR3, taken from reference TRBV19 and TRBJ1-2): DGGITQSPKYLFRKEGQNVTLSCEQNLNHDAMYWYRQDPGQGLRLIYYSQIVNDFQKGDIAEGYSVSREKKESFPLTVTSAQKNPTAFYLCASSFGGLGDYGYTFGSGTRLTVV.

The chain uses TRBV2 and TRBJ1-4; possible D gene TRBD1, 5 bases. CDR3 length: 15 amino acids. Germline V gene sequence: CDR1 SNHLY, CDR2 FYNNEI. V was pared by 5 bases and J by 6 bases, with 16 bases between. The CDR3 region is CASSRPGGGHEKLFF. CDR3 coding DNA: TGTGCCAGCAGTCGCCCCGGGGGGGGTCATGAAAAACTGTTTTTT.

The chain is built from TRBV6-5 and TRBJ1-2; D not certain. The CDR3 runs 14 residues. CDR1 MNHEY and CDR2 SVGAGI come from the germline V gene. Trimming cost V 2 bases and J 0 bases, with 7 bases left between them. The CDR3 loop reads CASSYRSANYGYTF. The CDR3 nucleotides are TGTGCCAGCAGTTACAGGAGCGCTAACTATGGCTACACCTTC.

V usage is TRBV27 and J usage is TRBJ1-3; D not certain. The CDR3 loop spans 12 amino acids. Germline values: CDR1 MNHEY, CDR2 SMNVEV (reference sequence). Trimming pared 7 bases from V and 3 bases from J, leaving 7 bases between. The CDR3 region is CASKDFGNTIYF. The CDR3 DNA follows: TGTGCCAGCAAGGACTTTGGAAACACCATATATTTT.

The V call is TRBV24-1, the J call TRBJ2-1, with D unresolved. Germline CDR1 KGHDR, CDR2 SFDVKD. The CDR3 totals 16 residues. V was clipped by 4 bases and J by 9 bases, with 21 bases between them. CDR3 protein: CATSDPGSAAKVEQFF. The CDR3 coding sequence is TGTGCCACCAGTGACCCCGGGTCGGCTGCCAAAGTTGAGCAGTTCTTC.

The chain uses TRBV5-6 and TRBJ2-3, with D perhaps matching TRBD1 (6 bases). This CDR3 contains 16 residues. Germline CDR1 and CDR2: SGHDT and YYEEEE. Trimming left V 4 bases short and J 0 bases short, with 15 bases between. The DNA for the CDR3 is TGTGCCAGCAGCCTGACAGGCCTTCTCAGCACAGATACGCAGTATTTT. Protein: CASSLTGLLSTDTQYF.

This chain joins TRBV9 and TRBJ1-2, with D tentatively TRBD1 (5 bases). The germline V gene encodes CDR1 SGDLS and CDR2 YYNGEE. V lost 1 base and J lost 1, with 11 bases in between. The CDR3 covers 15 residues. CDR3 sequence reads: CASSVKAGLNYGYTF. The CDR3 bases are TGTGCCAGCAGCGTAAAGGCAGGGCTTAACTATGGCTACACCTTC.

The V gene is TRBV4-1, the J gene TRBJ1-1; D is unresolved. The V end lost 3 bases, the J end lost 2 bases, and 13 bases lay between the germline ends. Germline V gene sequence: CDR1 MGHRA, CDR2 YSYEKL. The CDR3 extends over 15 amino acids. CDR3 in amino acids: CASSQEGFPNTEAFF. The CDR3 DNA follows: TGCGCCAGCAGCCAGGAGGGTTTTCCAAACACTGAAGCTTTCTTT.

The V and J genes are TRBV6-1 and TRBJ1-1; the D gene is possibly TRBD1 (5 bases). Germline V lookup: CDR1 MNHNS, CDR2 SASEGT. The ends were cut back, 2 bases at V and 10 bases at J, with 11 bases in the middle. CDR3 length equals 12 residues. CDR3 amino acids: CASSELSGGAFF. The CDR3 DNA sequence: TGTGCCAGCAGTGAACTTAGCGGGGGAGCTTTCTTT.

V and J are TRBV2 and TRBJ2-7; 7 bases map to TRBD1. J gave up 1 base and V 7 bases, and 7 bases lay outside the gene matches. CDR1 and CDR2 from the germline V gene are SNHLY and FYNNEI. CDR3 length: 14 residues. CDR3 residues: CASNLQGQSYEQYF. Written as DNA, the CDR3 is TGTGCCAGCAACTTACAGGGGCAGTCCTACGAGCAGTACTTC.

The J gene is TRBJ2-7, the V gene TRBV5-4; TRBD1 aligns across 7 bases. The V gene's germline CDR1 is SGHNT and CDR2 YYREEE (reference sequence). V was clipped by 4 bases and J by 4 bases; unmatched bases: 5. This CDR3 comprises 13 residues. CDR3: CASSPGTVYEQYF. DNA of the CDR3: TGTGCCAGCAGCCCGGGGACAGTATACGAGCAGTACTTC. The full variable domain, its missing parts supplied by reference TRBV5-4 and TRBJ2-7, is ETGVTQSPTHLIKTRGQQVTLRCSSQSGHNTVSWYQQALGQGPQFIFQYYREEENGRGNFPPRFSGLQFPNYSSELNVNALELDDSALYLCASSPGTVYEQYFGPGTRLTVT.

A word on this clone: Additional DNA sequences in this sample encode the identical CDR3. The rearrangement joins TRBV9 to TRBJ2-3; a weak D match, TRBD2 (6 bases). The V and J ends lost 0 bases and 4 bases respectively, with 12 bases between them. Germline loops: CDR1 SGDLS, CDR2 YYNGEE. This CDR3 comprises 15 residues. The CDR3 is CASSVVAGGADTQYF. Written as DNA, the CDR3 is TGTGCCAGCAGCGTAGTGGCAGGAGGGGCAGATACGCAGTATTTT.

The V and J genes are TRBV29-1 and TRBJ2-5; 16 nucleotides agree with TRBD2. Germline assignment: CDR1 SQVTM and CDR2 ANQGSEA. Trimming at V came to 3 bases and at J to 4 bases, leaving 5 bases not matched to a gene. The CDR3 extends over 16 amino acids. CDR3 sequence reads: CSVEGLAGGPIETQYF. The CDR3 DNA is TGCAGCGTTGAGGGACTAGCGGGGGGGCCCATAGAGACCCAGTACTTC. Drawing the rest from reference TRBV29-1 and TRBJ2-5, the complete variable domain is SAVISQKPSRDICQRGTSLTIQCQVDSQVTMMFWYRQQPGQSLTLIATANQGSEATYESGFVIDKFPISRPNLTFSTLTVSNMSPEDSSIYLCSVEGLAGGPIETQYFGPGTRLLVL.

V usage is TRBV27 and J usage is TRBJ2-1; 9 nucleotides align to TRBD2. CDR1 is MNHEY and CDR2 is SMNVEV in the germline V gene (reference sequence). CDR3 length equals 17 residues. Trimming removed 7 bases from V and 8 bases from J; junction bases left unmatched: 18. The CDR3 is CASTSIGYGGGADEQFF. The CDR3 nucleotides are TGTGCCAGCACCTCTATCGGATACGGCGGGGGGGCGGATGAGCAGTTCTTC.

The rearrangement links TRBV5-1 to TRBJ1-2; 10 bases match TRBD1. After removal of 5 bases from V and 6 bases from J, the junction contained 4 bases not matched to a gene. This CDR3 has 13 amino acids. The V gene's germline CDR1 is SGHRS and CDR2 YFSETQ. CDR3 sequence (DNA): TGCGCCAGCAGGAGGACAGGGGGACATGGCTACACCTTC. It translates to CASRRTGGHGYTF.

This clone was detected once. The rearrangement joins TRBV6-1 to TRBJ2-7; D perhaps matches TRBD1 (6 bases). The CDR3 is made up of 14 amino acids. The V end was cut by 0 bases, the J end by 2 bases, with 8 bases between. Germline CDR1 MNHNS, CDR2 SASEGT. CDR3 DNA sequence: TGTGCCAGCAGTGAAGCGTGGACAGCCTACGAGCAGTACGTC. Protein product: CASSEAWTAYEQYV.